This T cell receptor (beta chain) derives from a study of blood T cell repertoires in COVID-19. V shed 1 base and J shed 5 bases, with 18 bases lying between them. The CDR3 has 16 amino acids. Germline assignment: CDR1 SGDLS and CDR2 YYNGEE. Assay used: immunoSEQ multiplex PCR; TCRdb lists only in-frame clones, some missing. The repertoire consists of 150,000 to 200,000 clones, with 86% occurring once and the leading ten covering roughly 2.9%. The chain couples TRBV9 to TRBJ1-1; TRBD1 might be the D (6 bases). This TCR was recovered from a woman in her thirties with active or convalescent COVID-19. The sequenced material came from peripheral blood. The CDR3 bases are TGTGCCAGCAGCGTACAGGCAGGGGTTTTATGGACTGAAGCTTTCTTT. Translated, it gives CASSVQAGVLWTEAFF. The whole variable domain, remainder taken from reference TRBV9 and TRBJ1-1, is DSGVTQTPKHLITATGQRVTLRCSPRSGDLSVYWYQQSLDQGLQFLIQYYNGEERAKGNILERFSAQQFPDLHSELNLSSLELGDSALYFCASSVQAGVLWTEAFFGQGTRLTVV.